The 23 T cell receptor beta chains in this list originate from one sample, sequenced in a study of blood T cell repertoires in COVID-19. The protocol was immunoSEQ multiplex PCR, while the TCRdb copy is restricted to in-frame clones and leaves out a portion. The sample shows about 200,000 clones, around 85% of them seen only once. The material sequenced was peripheral blood. Receptor source: a woman between 45 and 65 years old with acute or convalescent COVID-19.

The chain carries TRBV11-2 and TRBJ2-7; TRBD1 is a possible D gene (6 bases). This CDR3 spans 16 amino acids. Per germline, CDR1 SGHAT and CDR2 FQNNGV. V was pared by 2 bases and J by 2 bases, with 16 bases between. Here the CDR3 DNA reads TGTGCCAGCAGCTTATTCGGTCCACAGGGCACCTACGAGCAGTACTTC. It yields the protein CASSLFGPQGTYEQYF.

This chain links TRBV5-1 with TRBJ2-2; D is possibly TRBD2 (6 bases). CDR1 SGHRS and CDR2 YFSETQ come from the germline V gene. V was clipped by 1 base and J by 5 bases, with 9 bases between them. The CDR3 consists of 14 residues. CDR3 residues: CASSLFGGTGELFF. The CDR3 DNA sequence: TGCGCCAGCAGCTTGTTTGGGGGGACCGGGGAGCTGTTTTTT.

The genes are TRBV29-1 and TRBJ2-1; D is perhaps TRBD1 (6 bases). With 4 bases removed from V and 8 bases from J, the gap between germline ends came to 15 bases. Germline lookup yields CDR1 SQVTM and CDR2 ANQGSEA. The CDR3 length is 13 residues. The CDR3 loop is CSVAKQGGHEQFF. The CDR3 DNA reads as TGCAGCGTTGCTAAACAGGGTGGCCATGAGCAGTTCTTC.

The rearrangement joins TRBV19 to TRBJ1-3, with 10 positions matching TRBD1. V shed 5 bases and J 4 bases; nucleotides not matched to a gene: 5. The V gene's germline CDR1 is LNHDA and CDR2 SQIVND (reference sequence). The CDR3 has 15 amino acids. CDR3 in amino acids: CASSPGQGPGNTIYF. The CDR3 nucleotides read TGTGCCAGTAGTCCGGGACAGGGGCCAGGAAACACCATATATTTT. Supplemented by reference TRBV19 and TRBJ1-3, the full variable domain reads DGGITQSPKYLFRKEGQNVTLSCEQNLNHDAMYWYRQDPGQGLRLIYYSQIVNDFQKGDIAEGYSVSREKKESFPLTVTSAQKNPTAFYLCASSPGQGPGNTIYFGEGSWLTVV.

The rearrangement joins TRBV6-2 or TRBV6-3 to TRBJ2-5; 10 nucleotides line up with TRBD2. CDR1 and CDR2 from the germline V gene are MNHEY and SVGEGT. This CDR3 spans 18 amino acids. The V segment lost 0 bases and the J segment 1 base; nucleotides outside the gene matches: 8. The CDR3 nucleotides are TGTGCCAGCAGTTACTCTCGGCTAGCGGGGGAGCTCCAAGAGACCCAGTACTTC. Encoded protein: CASSYSRLAGELQETQYF.

The J gene is TRBJ1-1, the V gene TRBV30; 9 bases agree with TRBD1. This CDR3 has 15 amino acids. Germline V gene lookup returns CDR1 GTSNPN and CDR2 SVGIG (reference sequence). The ends lost 6 bases at V and 6 bases at J; junction bases unmatched: 14. The CDR3 bases are TGTGCCTGCTCCCGGGACAGGGATTTTTTATCTGAAGCTTTCTTT. Translation: CACSRDRDFLSEAFF.

V and J are TRBV9 and TRBJ1-2; maybe TRBD1 (5 bases). The ends were cut back, 0 bases at V and 5 bases at J, with 5 bases in the middle. CDR1 is SGDLS, CDR2 YYNGEE, per germline. The length of the CDR3 is 12 residues. CDR3 sequence (DNA): TGTGCCAGCAGCGTAGAGGGGTATGGCTACACCTTC. Amino acid sequence: CASSVEGYGYTF.

This chain joins TRBV4-1 and TRBJ1-4; 7 bases match TRBD1. The CDR3 is 15 amino acids. CDR1 MGHRA and CDR2 YSYEKL come from the germline V gene. Losses at the gene ends were 6 bases for V and 0 bases for J; bases not matched to a gene: 4. This CDR3 is CASRDQGATNEKLFF. For the CDR3, the DNA is TGCGCCAGCAGAGATCAGGGGGCAACTAATGAAAAACTGTTTTTT.

The CDR3 DNA sequence: TGTGCCAGTAGTATCCGGGACAGGGTCTACGAGCAGTACTTC. It yields the protein CASSIRDRVYEQYF. The genes are TRBV19 and TRBJ2-7, with TRBD1 matching over 9 bases. The CDR3 covers 14 residues. Germline lookup yields CDR1 LNHDA and CDR2 SQIVND (reference sequence). V shed 3 bases and J 3 bases; nucleotides not matched to a gene: 3.

The CDR3: CASSPMGQGRSYEQYF. The CDR3 DNA follows: TGTGCCAGCAGCCCGATGGGACAGGGGAGATCCTACGAGCAGTACTTC. The chain links TRBV7-9 to TRBJ2-7; 10 positions agree with TRBD1. This CDR3 spans 16 amino acids. The V gene's germline CDR1 is SEHNR and CDR2 FQNEAQ (reference sequence). V lost 5 bases, J lost 1 base, and 8 bases stayed unmatched. The variable domain in full, with the rest retrieved from reference TRBV7-9 and TRBJ2-7, is DTGVSQNPRHKITKRGQNVTFRCDPISEHNRLYWYRQTLGQGPEFLTYFQNEAQLEKSRLLSDRFSAERPKGSFSTLEIQRTEQGDSAMYLCASSPMGQGRSYEQYFGPGTRLTVT.

The chain links TRBV6-2 or TRBV6-3 to TRBJ1-2; D remains unclear. This CDR3 is built from 12 residues. Germline CDR1 MNHEY, CDR2 SVGEGT. The germline V and J ends were trimmed by 5 bases and 6 bases, with 10 bases remaining between them. The CDR3 nucleotides are TGTGCCAGCAGTCGGGGAGCCCATGGCTACACCTTC. It encodes CASSRGAHGYTF.

This rearrangement joins TRBV7-2 to TRBJ1-2; 11 bases map to TRBD1. With V trimmed by 5 bases and J by 7 bases, 9 bases remained unmatched. The germline V gene encodes CDR1 SGHTA and CDR2 FQGNSA. The CDR3 consists of 15 residues. As DNA, the CDR3 is TGTGCCAGCAGCAAAGGACAGGGGGCGCCCCTTGGCTACACCTTC. It codes for CASSKGQGAPLGYTF.

As to this clone: As the CDR3 is not closed by the conserved phenylalanine or tryptophan, this likely results from a read error. Because the CDR3's place on the DNA is in doubt, the DNA is left out and the CDR3 is given as listed by TCRdb. J is TRBJ1-1 and V is TRBV19; TRBD1, the D gene given by the table, was not confirmed from the DNA. Germline V gene sequence: CDR1 LNHDA, CDR2 SQIVND (reference sequence). The CDR3 contains 12 residues when both ends are counted. Here the CDR3 reads CASTTQGPTGQR.

The chain links TRBV15 to TRBJ2-1; perhaps TRBD2 as D (5 bases). Germline V CDR1 and CDR2: LNHNV, YYDKDF (reference sequence). V lost 2 bases to trimming and J lost 1 base, with 9 bases between them. This CDR3 is 15 amino acids long. The CDR3, as DNA: TGTGCCACCAGCAGACTAGCAGGATCCTACAATGAGCAGTTCTTC. The encoded protein is CATSRLAGSYNEQFF.

This clone was seen only a few times. This chain links TRBV9 with TRBJ2-2; D might be TRBD1 (6 bases). CDR1 is SGDLS and CDR2 is YYNGEE in the germline V gene. The CDR3 is made up of 17 amino acids. Trimming stripped 4 bases from V and 3 bases from J, with 19 bases between. The chain's CDR3 is CASSSRGSGIDTGELFF. The CDR3, as DNA: TGTGCCAGCAGCTCAAGGGGGTCTGGAATTGACACCGGGGAGCTGTTTTTT.

The rearrangement joins TRBV5-1 to TRBJ1-5, with a tentative D call TRBD1 (5 bases). V was clipped by 3 bases and J by 6 bases, with 10 bases between them. Germline V gives CDR1 SGHRS, CDR2 YFSETQ. The CDR3 runs to 13 residues. The CDR3 spells CASSYQGGQPQHF. The CDR3 bases are TGCGCCAGCAGCTATCAGGGCGGTCAGCCCCAGCATTTT.

This chain links TRBV4-2 with TRBJ2-7; D is unclear. Germline values: CDR1 LGHNA, CDR2 YNFKEQ. The ends were cut back, 2 bases at V and 3 bases at J, with 8 bases in the middle. The CDR3 runs to 13 residues. Written as DNA, the CDR3 is TGTGCCAGCAGCCAATACAATGGCTACGAGCAGTACTTC. Translation: CASSQYNGYEQYF.

The chain couples TRBV29-1 to TRBJ2-1, with D unclear. Germline assignment: CDR1 SQVTM and CDR2 ANQGSEA. The CDR3 has 12 amino acids. The V end was cut by 8 bases, the J end by 1 base, with 9 bases between. The CDR3 reads CSSFGSYNEQFF. Here the CDR3 DNA reads TGCAGCTCGTTCGGTTCCTACAATGAGCAGTTCTTC.

The chain uses TRBV6-2 or TRBV6-3 and TRBJ1-1; 9 bases are a match to TRBD1. J gave up 6 bases and V 4 bases, and 6 bases lay outside the gene matches. The germline V gene has CDR1 MNHEY and CDR2 SVGEGT. The CDR3 totals 14 residues. CDR3 protein: CASSWGDRVPEAFF. CDR3 nucleotide sequence: TGTGCCAGCAGTTGGGGGGACAGGGTTCCTGAAGCTTTCTTT.

J is TRBJ1-1 and V is TRBV2; D perhaps matches TRBD1 (5 bases). This CDR3 is built from 13 residues. From germline, CDR1 is SNHLY and CDR2 FYNNEI. Deletions cut 6 bases from V and 0 bases from J, with 8 bases between. This CDR3 reads CASSQGLNTEAFF. In DNA form, the CDR3 reads TGTGCCAGCAGCCAGGGCCTGAACACTGAAGCTTTCTTT.

The genes are TRBV19 and TRBJ1-4; 7 nucleotides match TRBD1. The germline V gene has CDR1 LNHDA and CDR2 SQIVND (reference sequence). The junction had 8 bases not matched to a gene; V was cut back by 7 bases and J by 0 bases. The CDR3 is 16 amino acids. The CDR3 loop reads CASTTTGTPTNEKLFF. The CDR3 coding sequence is TGTGCCAGTACCACGACAGGGACCCCAACTAATGAAAAACTGTTTTTT.

This sequence joins TRBV19 and TRBJ2-1; a weak D match, TRBD2 (6 bases). Germline CDR1 and CDR2: LNHDA and SQIVND (reference sequence). V dropped 1 base and J dropped 2 bases, with 9 bases sitting between them. The CDR3 is 15 residues long. The chain's CDR3 is CASSIALATYNEQFF. DNA for the CDR3: TGTGCCAGTAGTATAGCCCTAGCGACCTACAATGAGCAGTTCTTC.

The chain combines TRBV6-2 or TRBV6-3 with TRBJ2-3; 10 positions agree with TRBD2. This CDR3 spans 18 amino acids. V was clipped by 3 bases and J by 1 base; unmatched bases: 10. Germline V gene data show CDR1 as MNHEY and CDR2 as SVGEGT. CDR3 amino acids: CASSYNSGGPPRTDTQYF. CDR3 sequence (DNA): TGTGCCAGCAGTTATAATAGCGGGGGGCCCCCCCGCACAGATACGCAGTATTTT.